Listed below are T cell receptor beta chains from one sample, sequenced in a study of cytomegalovirus exposure and HLA in healthy donors. Method: immunoSEQ multiplex PCR; TCRdb's copy keeps in-frame clones and lacks some. This repertoire shows under 200,000 clones, roughly 79% found once; its top ten account for 1.3%. Sample: PBMCs. These receptors were obtained from a man aged 25 to 40 in good health and CMV-seronegative. CDR3s include the opening cysteine and the closing phenylalanine or tryptophan. The D gene is left open where the match is weak. Not every row has a clone size; where given, it reads once, few, many or a size class.

V gene,D gene,CDR3 length,clone size,J gene,CDR3 protein,CDR3 DNA
TRBV11-2,-,14,-,TRBJ1-1,CASSSGRPDTEAFF,TGTGCCAGCAGCTCCGGGAGGCCGGACACTGAAGCTTTCTTT
TRBV15,TRBD2,14,-,TRBJ2-7,CATSFQRGSYEQYF,TGTGCCACCAGCTTCCAGCGGGGGTCCTACGAGCAGTACTTC
TRBV30,TRBD2,16,-,TRBJ2-2,CAWSVRLSGRAGELFF,TGTGCCTGGAGTGTGCGGCTTAGCGGGAGGGCCGGGGAGCTGTTTTTT
TRBV10-1,-,15,-,TRBJ2-1,CASSASVTSYNEQFF,TGCGCCAGCAGTGCCAGCGTCACCTCCTACAATGAGCAGTTCTTC
TRBV5-6,-,16,-,TRBJ1-6,CASSLAISGFSSPLHF,TGTGCCAGCAGCTTGGCCATCTCAGGGTTCTCATCACCCCTCCACTTT
TRBV30,TRBD2,18,once,TRBJ2-2,CAWSFLTSGGAVTGELFF,TGTGCCTGGAGTTTCCTGACTAGCGGGGGGGCAGTAACCGGGGAGCTGTTTTTT
TRBV28,-,15,-,TRBJ1-3,CASRTPGQSGNTIYF,TGTGCCAGCAGAACCCCTGGACAGTCTGGAAACACCATATATTTT
TRBV5-6,-,16,-,TRBJ2-3,CASSLGSFPSTDTQYF,TGTGCCAGCAGCTTGGGAAGCTTCCCTAGCACAGATACGCAATATTTT
TRBV9,-,15,-,TRBJ2-7,CASSVEVTGTYEQYF,TGTGCCAGCAGCGTAGAGGTCACAGGCACCTACGAGCAGTACTTC
TRBV2,TRBD1,14,-,TRBJ1-1,CASSESGGTAEAFF,TGTGCCAGCAGTGAATCTGGAGGGACAGCTGAAGCTTTCTTT
TRBV10-2,-,13,-,TRBJ2-3,CATAHTQADTQYF,TGCGCCACCGCACACACCCAAGCAGATACGCAGTATTTT